This T cell receptor beta chain comes out of a study of shared clonotypes between healthy human individuals. Only in-frame clones appear in the TCRdb table, and some are missing; sequencing was by immunoSEQ multiplex PCR. This repertoire shows about 690,000 clones, 80% to 95% found once; its top ten account for more than 30%. About this clone itself: The antigen is undetermined.

Germline V gene sequence: CDR1 ENHRY, CDR2 SYGVKD. This CDR3 region has 13 residues. V lost 5 bases to trimming and J lost 6 bases, with 14 bases between them. The study's findings and limits: Rarefaction analysis demonstrated incomplete sorted-subset sequencing notwithstanding large depth.

This TCR came from a man younger than 35 in good health. Some clones in this sample may be carry-over from other donors' samples. Source material: memory CD8+ T cells from PBMCs. Subset specified: CD45RO+ cells pooled with CCR7-negative TemRA cells. This rearrangement joins TRBV10-3 to TRBJ2-7; a possible D gene is TRBD1 (8 bases). CDR3 coding DNA: TGTGCCATCAGTACAGGGGGGGTTCGCGAGCAGTACTTC. This gives the protein CAISTGGVREQYF.